This T cell receptor (beta chain) was obtained from a study of blood T cell repertoires in COVID-19. Background on the study: T cells, B-cell-depleted T cells, or PBMCs provided the cDNA or gDNA that served as material.

Per the study methods: Amplification from reference gene primers served as the basis for estimated nucleated cell counts. Produced via immunoSEQ multiplex PCR; TCRdb's table is partial and in-frame only. For V, J and clone size, that table is used; D and trimming come from the DNA. Among about 10,000 clones listed, about 81% were seen once. There are 13 residues in the CDR3. Germline loops: CDR1 SGDLS, CDR2 YYNGEE. V lost 4 bases and J lost 4, with 11 bases in between. Details on this clone: This sample also contains other DNA sequences that code for the same CDR3.

The chain combines TRBV9 with TRBJ1-1, with TRBD1 as a possible D gene (5 bases). Sequenced input: peripheral blood. This clonotype originated in a man aged 60-69 years with active COVID-19. CDR3 sequence reads: CASSRGDGTEAFF. CDR3 DNA sequence: TGTGCCAGCAGCCGGGGGGATGGCACTGAAGCTTTCTTT.